The 5 T cell receptor beta chains below come from one sample, sequenced in a study of patients and donors after allogeneic stem cell transplantation. Via MiXCR, TCRdb re-called the RT-PCR reads, giving one row per CDR3 protein. The sample contains around 150,000 distinct CDR3 sequences, about 36% of which appear only once. Sequenced input: blood, either unsorted or a sorted T cell fraction (not recorded which). These receptors were taken from a human donor who was either an allogeneic HSCT recipient or a stem cell or donor lymphocyte infusion donor (not recorded which). It is not recorded whose cells these are; they may come from a transplant donor.

This rearrangement joins TRBV5-1 to TRBJ1-1, with D uncertain. CDR1 is SGHRS, CDR2 YFSETQ, per germline. This CDR3 has 13 amino acids. V was clipped by 2 bases and J by 4 bases, with 9 bases between them. CDR3 DNA sequence: TGCGCCAGCAGCTTTGATGTGCTCACTGAAGCTTTCTTT. This translates into CASSFDVLTEAFF.

This clonotype was seen more than once but under ten times. The chain recombines TRBV7-8 with TRBJ1-2; a weak D match, TRBD1 (6 bases). Trimming took 1 base from V and 6 from J, leaving 30 bases between them. The length of the CDR3 is 20 residues. CDR1 and CDR2 from the germline V gene are SGHVS and FQNEAQ. The CDR3 region is CASSLDVQGDSRGAVHGYTF. The DNA of the CDR3 is TGTGCCAGCAGCTTAGACGTGCAGGGTGATAGTCGGGGGGCTGTACATGGCTACACCTTC.

This clonotype was counted a few times. The CDR3 loop reads CSAYTRDRLYNEQFF. CDR3 DNA sequence: TGCAGCGCCTATACCCGGGACAGGCTTTACAATGAGCAGTTCTTC. The chain recombines TRBV29-1 with TRBJ2-1, with 8 nucleotides matching TRBD1. The J segment lost 4 bases and the V segment lost 7 bases, leaving 12 bases of the junction unmatched. Germline-derived CDR1 and CDR2 are SQVTM and ANQGSEA. The CDR3 is made up of 15 amino acids.

The chain carries TRBV28 and TRBJ1-2; 7 bases fit TRBD1. The CDR3 covers 15 residues. With 4 bases clipped from V and 4 bases from J, the junction kept 9 bases outside the gene matches. Germline assignment: CDR1 MDHEN and CDR2 SYDVKM. The CDR3 nucleotides are TGTGCCAGCAGTTCCCGGGACAGTTTCCTCTATGGCTACACCTTC. Its protein is CASSSRDSFLYGYTF.

This clonotype was seen a handful of times. V and J are TRBV25-1 and TRBJ1-2; D gene ambiguous. Trimming shortened V by 0 bases and J by 3 bases, and 11 bases separated the two germline ends. Germline values: CDR1 MGHDK, CDR2 SYGVNS. This CDR3 has 15 amino acids. The CDR3 is CASSEYAAADYGYTF. CDR3 nucleotides: TGTGCCAGCAGTGAATATGCGGCGGCCGACTATGGCTACACCTTC.